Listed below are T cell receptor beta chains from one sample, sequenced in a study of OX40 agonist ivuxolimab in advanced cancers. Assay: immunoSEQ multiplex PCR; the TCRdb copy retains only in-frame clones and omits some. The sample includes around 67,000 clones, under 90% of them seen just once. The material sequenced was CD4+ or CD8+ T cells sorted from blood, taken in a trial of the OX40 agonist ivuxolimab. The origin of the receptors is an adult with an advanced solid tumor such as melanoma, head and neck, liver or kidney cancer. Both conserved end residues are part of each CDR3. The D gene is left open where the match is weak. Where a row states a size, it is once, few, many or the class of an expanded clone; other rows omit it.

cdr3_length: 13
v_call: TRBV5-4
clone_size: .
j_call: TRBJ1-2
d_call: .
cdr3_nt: TGTGCCAGCAGCCTAGAGGGGAACTATGGCTACACCTTC
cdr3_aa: CASSLEGNYGYTF

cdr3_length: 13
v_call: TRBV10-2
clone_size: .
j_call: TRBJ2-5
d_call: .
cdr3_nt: TGCGCCAGCAGTGATAAAGGTTACGAGACCCAGTACTTC
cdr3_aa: CASSDKGYETQYF

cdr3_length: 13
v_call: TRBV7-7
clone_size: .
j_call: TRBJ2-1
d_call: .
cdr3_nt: TGTGCCAGCAGCGAAACAGGTATGGGTGAGCAGTTCTTC
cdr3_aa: CASSETGMGEQFF

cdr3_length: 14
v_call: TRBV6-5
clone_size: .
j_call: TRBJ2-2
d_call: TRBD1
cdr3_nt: TGTGCCAGCAGTCAGGGACAGCACACCGGGGAGCTGTTTTTT
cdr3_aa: CASSQGQHTGELFF

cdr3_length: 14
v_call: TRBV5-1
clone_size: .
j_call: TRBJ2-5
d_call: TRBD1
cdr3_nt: TGCGCCAGCAGCTTTAAGGGGGCGAAGGAGACCCAGTACTTC
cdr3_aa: CASSFKGAKETQYF

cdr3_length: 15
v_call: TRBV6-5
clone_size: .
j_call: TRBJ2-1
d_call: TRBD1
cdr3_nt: TGTGCCAGCAGTTACGACAGGGGGCAGGGCAATGAGCAGTTCTTC
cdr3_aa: CASSYDRGQGNEQFF

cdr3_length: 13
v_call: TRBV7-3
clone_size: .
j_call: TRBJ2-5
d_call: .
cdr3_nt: TGTGCCAGCAGCTTAGACTGGGAAGAGACCCAGTACTTC
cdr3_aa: CASSLDWEETQYF

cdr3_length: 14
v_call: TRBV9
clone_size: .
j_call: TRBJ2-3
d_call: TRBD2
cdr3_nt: TGTGCCAGCACCGGGACTAGCGTTTCAGATACGCAGTATTTT
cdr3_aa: CASTGTSVSDTQYF

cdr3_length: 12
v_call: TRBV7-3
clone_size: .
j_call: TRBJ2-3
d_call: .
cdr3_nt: TGTGCCAGCAGCTTACGGTGGGATACGCAGTATTTT
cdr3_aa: CASSLRWDTQYF

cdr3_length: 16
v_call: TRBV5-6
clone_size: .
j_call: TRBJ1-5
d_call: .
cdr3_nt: TGTGCCAGCAGCTACGGACAGACGTATAGCAATCAGCCCCAGCATTTT
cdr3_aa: CASSYGQTYSNQPQHF

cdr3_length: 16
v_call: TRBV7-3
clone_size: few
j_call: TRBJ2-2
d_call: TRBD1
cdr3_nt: TGTGCCAGCAGCTTAAGCGCAGGGGGAACTGCCGGGGAGCTGTTTTTT
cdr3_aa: CASSLSAGGTAGELFF

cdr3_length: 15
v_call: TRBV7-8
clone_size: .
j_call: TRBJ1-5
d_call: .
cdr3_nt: TGTGCCAGCAGCTTAGACAGAGGGAGCAATCAGCCCCAGCATTTT
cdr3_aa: CASSLDRGSNQPQHF

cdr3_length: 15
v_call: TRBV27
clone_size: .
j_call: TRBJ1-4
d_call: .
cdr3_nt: TGTGCCAGCAGTTTATGGGGGGAGGCTAATGAAAAACTGTTTTTT
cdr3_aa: CASSLWGEANEKLFF

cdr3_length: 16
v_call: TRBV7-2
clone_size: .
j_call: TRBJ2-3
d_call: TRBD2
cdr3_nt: TGTGCCAGCAGCTTATTAGCGCGGGGGGGTACAGATACGCAGTATTTT
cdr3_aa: CASSLLARGGTDTQYF

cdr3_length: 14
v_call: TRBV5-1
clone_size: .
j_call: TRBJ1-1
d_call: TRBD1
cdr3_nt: TGCGCCAGCAGCCGCGGGACAGCGAACACTGAAGCTTTCTTT
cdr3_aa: CASSRGTANTEAFF

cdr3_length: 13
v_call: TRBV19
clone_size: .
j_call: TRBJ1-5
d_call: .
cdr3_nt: TGTGCCAGTAGTACCGTAGGGGGTCAGCCCCAGCATTTT
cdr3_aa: CASSTVGGQPQHF

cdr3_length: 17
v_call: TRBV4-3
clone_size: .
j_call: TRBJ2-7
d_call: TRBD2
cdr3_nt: TGCGCCAGCAGCCAAGAACCCGGGTGGAGCGGGGCGTACGAGCAGTACTTC
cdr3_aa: CASSQEPGWSGAYEQYF

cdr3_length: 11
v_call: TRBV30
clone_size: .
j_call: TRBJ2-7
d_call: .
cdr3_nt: TGTGCCTCGGATGATCTCACGGGGCAGTACTTC
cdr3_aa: CASDDLTGQYF

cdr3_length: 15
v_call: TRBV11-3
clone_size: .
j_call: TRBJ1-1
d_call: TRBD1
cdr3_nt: TGTGCCAGCAGCTTAGATGGGACAGGGGGAACTGAAGCTTTCTTT
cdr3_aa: CASSLDGTGGTEAFF

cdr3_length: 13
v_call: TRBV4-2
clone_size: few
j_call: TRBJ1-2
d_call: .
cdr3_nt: TGTGCCAGCAGCCAAGGGACAAACTATGGCTACACCTTC
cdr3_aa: CASSQGTNYGYTF

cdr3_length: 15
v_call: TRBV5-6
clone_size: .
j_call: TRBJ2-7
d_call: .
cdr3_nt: TGTGCCAGCAGCTTGGCAGCGGTGAACTCCTACGAGCAGTACTTC
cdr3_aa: CASSLAAVNSYEQYF

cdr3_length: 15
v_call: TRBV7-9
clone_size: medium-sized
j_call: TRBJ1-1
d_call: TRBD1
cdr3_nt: TGTGCCAGCAGCCCGACAGGGGGAGGGAACACTGAAGCTTTCTTT
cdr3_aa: CASSPTGGGNTEAFF

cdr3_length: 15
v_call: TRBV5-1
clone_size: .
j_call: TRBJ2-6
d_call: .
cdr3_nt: TGCGCCAGCAGCTTGGTGGGGGCTGGGGCCAACGTCCTGACTTTC
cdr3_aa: CASSLVGAGANVLTF

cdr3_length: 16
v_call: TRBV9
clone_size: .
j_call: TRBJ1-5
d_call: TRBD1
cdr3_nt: TGTGCCAGCAGCGAGGACAGGGGGCTTGGCAATCAGCCCCAGCATTTT
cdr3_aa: CASSEDRGLGNQPQHF

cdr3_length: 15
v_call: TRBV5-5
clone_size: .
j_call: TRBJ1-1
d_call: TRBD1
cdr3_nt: TGTGCCAGCACGTTCAGGGGGCCCCAGAACACTGAAGCTTTCTTT
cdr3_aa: CASTFRGPQNTEAFF

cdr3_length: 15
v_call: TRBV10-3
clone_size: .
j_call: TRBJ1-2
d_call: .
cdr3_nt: TGTGCCATCAGTGAGTCCCTGGAAAAGGGCTATGGCTACACCTTC
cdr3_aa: CAISESLEKGYGYTF

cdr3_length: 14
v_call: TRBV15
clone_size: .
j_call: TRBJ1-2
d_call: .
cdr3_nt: TGTGCCACCAGCAGAGATAACAGTAACTATGGCTACACCTTC
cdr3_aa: CATSRDNSNYGYTF

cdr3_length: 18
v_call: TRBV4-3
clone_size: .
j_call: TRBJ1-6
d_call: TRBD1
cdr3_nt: TGCGCCAGCAGCCAAGATCCGGCGCGACAGGGGTTGGGGTCACCCCTCCACTTT
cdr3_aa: CASSQDPARQGLGSPLHF

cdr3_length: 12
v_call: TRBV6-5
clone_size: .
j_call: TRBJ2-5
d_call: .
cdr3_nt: TGTGCCAGCACCACGGGGACAAAGACCCAGTACTTC
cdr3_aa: CASTTGTKTQYF

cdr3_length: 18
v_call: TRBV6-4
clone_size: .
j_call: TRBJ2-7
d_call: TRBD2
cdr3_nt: TGTGCCAGCAGTGATATGTTGGCTAGCGGGGGGCCCTCCTACGAGCAGTACTTC
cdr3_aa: CASSDMLASGGPSYEQYF

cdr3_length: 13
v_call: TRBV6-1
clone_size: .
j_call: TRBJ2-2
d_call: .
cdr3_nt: TGTGCCAGCAGTGATCCTTACACCGGGGAGCTGTTTTTT
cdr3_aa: CASSDPYTGELFF

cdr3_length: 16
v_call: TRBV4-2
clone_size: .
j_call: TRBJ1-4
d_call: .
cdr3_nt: TGTGCCAGCAGCCAAGTAAATGTAGGGACTAATGAAAAACTGTTTTTT
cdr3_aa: CASSQVNVGTNEKLFF

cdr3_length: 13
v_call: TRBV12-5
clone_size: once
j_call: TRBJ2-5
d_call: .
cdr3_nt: TGTGCTAGTGGTTCAAGGGGACAAGAGACCCAGTACTTC
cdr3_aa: CASGSRGQETQYF

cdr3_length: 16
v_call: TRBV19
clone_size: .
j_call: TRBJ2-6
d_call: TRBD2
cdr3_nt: TGTGCCAGTAGCCCTCAGCGGGGGGCTGGGGCCAACGTCCTGACTTTC
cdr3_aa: CASSPQRGAGANVLTF

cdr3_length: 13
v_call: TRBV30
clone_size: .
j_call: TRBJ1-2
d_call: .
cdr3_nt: TGTGCCTGGATCCGGGAGGGAAACTATGGCTACACCTTC
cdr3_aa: CAWIREGNYGYTF

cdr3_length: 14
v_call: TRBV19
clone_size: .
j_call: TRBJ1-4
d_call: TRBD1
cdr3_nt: TGTGCCAGTAGTATCTGGGACAGCCGGGAAAAACTGTTTTTT
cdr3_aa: CASSIWDSREKLFF

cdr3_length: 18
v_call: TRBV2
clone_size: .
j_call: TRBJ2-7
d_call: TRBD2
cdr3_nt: TGTGCCAGCAGCGAAAGGACTAGCGGGGCCTCGACCCTCTACGAGCAGTACTTC
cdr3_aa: CASSERTSGASTLYEQYF

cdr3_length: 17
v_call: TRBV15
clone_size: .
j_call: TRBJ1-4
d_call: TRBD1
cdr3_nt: TGTGCCACCAGCAGATCTATGGACAGGGGGAAAAATGAAAAACTGTTTTTT
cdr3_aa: CATSRSMDRGKNEKLFF

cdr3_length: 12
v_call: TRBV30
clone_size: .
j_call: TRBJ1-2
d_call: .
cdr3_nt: TGTGCCTGGGTGACAGGCCCTTATGGCTACACCTTC
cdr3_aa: CAWVTGPYGYTF

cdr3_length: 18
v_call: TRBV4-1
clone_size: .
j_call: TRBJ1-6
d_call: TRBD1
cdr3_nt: TGCGCCAGCAGCCAAATGGGTTTCCTGGGGACAGACGACTCACCCCTCTACTTT
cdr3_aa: CASSQMGFLGTDDSPLYF

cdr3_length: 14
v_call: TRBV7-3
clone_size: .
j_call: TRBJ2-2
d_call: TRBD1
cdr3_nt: TGTGCCAGCAGCGGGACAGGGAACACCGGGGAGCTGTTTTTT
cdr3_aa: CASSGTGNTGELFF

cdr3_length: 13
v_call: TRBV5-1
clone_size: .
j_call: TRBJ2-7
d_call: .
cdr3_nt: TGCGCCAGCAGCATAACAGGTACCTACGAGCAGTACTTC
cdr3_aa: CASSITGTYEQYF

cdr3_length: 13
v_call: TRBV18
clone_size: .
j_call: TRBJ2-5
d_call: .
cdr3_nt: TGTGCCAGCTCACTGACAGTCCAAGAGACCCAGTACTTC
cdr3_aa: CASSLTVQETQYF

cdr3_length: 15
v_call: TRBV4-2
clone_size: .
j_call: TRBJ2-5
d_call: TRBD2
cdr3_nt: TGTGCCAGCAGCCCGACTAGCGGGGGGGCGGAGACCCAGTACTTC
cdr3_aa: CASSPTSGGAETQYF

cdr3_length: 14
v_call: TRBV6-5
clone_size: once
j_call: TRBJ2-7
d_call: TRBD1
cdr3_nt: TGTGCCAGCAGCTCAATCCAGGGGGCCTACGAGCAGTACTTC
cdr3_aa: CASSSIQGAYEQYF

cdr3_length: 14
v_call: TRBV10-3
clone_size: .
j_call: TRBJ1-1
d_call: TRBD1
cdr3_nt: TGTGCCATCAGTGGACAGGGGTTGGGCACTGAAGCTTTCTTT
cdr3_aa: CAISGQGLGTEAFF

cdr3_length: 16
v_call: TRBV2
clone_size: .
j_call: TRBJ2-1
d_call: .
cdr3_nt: TGTGCCAGCAGAGAAGGGACTGCGGGTTCCTACAATGAGCAGTTCTTC
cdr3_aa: CASREGTAGSYNEQFF

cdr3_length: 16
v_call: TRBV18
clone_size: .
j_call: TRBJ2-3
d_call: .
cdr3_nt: TGTGCCAGCTCACCACCGATCAACCCCGGAACAGATACGCAGTATTTT
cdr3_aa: CASSPPINPGTDTQYF

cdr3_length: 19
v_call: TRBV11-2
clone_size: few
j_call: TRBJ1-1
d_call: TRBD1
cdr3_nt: TGTGCCAGCAGCTTACTGAGTGGTTTCTCCGGGACAGGGAACACTGAAGCTTTCTTT
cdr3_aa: CASSLLSGFSGTGNTEAFF

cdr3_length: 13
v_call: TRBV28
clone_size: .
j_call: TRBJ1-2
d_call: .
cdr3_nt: TGTGCCAGCAGTTTAGGCACTGACTATGGCTACACCTTC
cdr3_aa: CASSLGTDYGYTF